This entry is about one TCR beta chain. Its cognate antigen has yet to be identified. No quality values exist for individual bases; no much larger clone is one base distant. The entry originates in a study of beta chain features in type 1 diabetes (dated by TCRdb to the late 2010s). About the full investigation: Patients and healthy donors did not differ in mean age, gender distribution, total cell number or subset yield. In the study, recently diagnosed type 1 diabetes patients and matched healthy donors were compared on the TCRB repertoires of their sorted circulating CD4+ T cell subsets. Regulatory and stem cell-like memory subsets were isolated from only 8 patients and about eight healthy donors, whereas naive and central memory subsets came from all 28 donors. A total of roughly 98,000,000 sorted cells were examined across all samples, and a strong correlation was observed between cell number per subset and RNA yield.

Points the paper makes about the study in general: Shorter templates might have been favored by PCR, but patient and control samples were amplified and corrected together, so both groups would have been affected equally by any skew. Naive, central memory and regulatory TCRB repertoires appeared to be more alike among patients than among healthy donors. At VDJ recombination sites, patients with type 1 diabetes made fewer insertions and deleted more nucleotides, a pattern implying thymic rearrangement abnormalities. Type 1 diabetes patients showed a moderate but significant shortening of TCRB CDR3 length in all four CD4+ subsets. Because the HLA sub-analyses included only small numbers of individuals, any influence of HLA type on TCRB rearrangement was left unresolved. Sequencing cDNA rather than genomic DNA could over-represent highly expressing activated cells, although activation and CD3 levels did not differ between groups.

The entire amount of isolated RNA was reverse transcribed using the High Capacity cDNA Reverse Transcription Kit, so the sequenced TCRB transcripts were expressed ones. Deep immunoSEQ sequencing was performed on naive, central memory and regulatory T cell samples, with an average of roughly 3.5 million total reads per sample. Sorted cells were lysed in RLT buffer and RNA was extracted with DNase-treated RNeasy Micro or Mini kits, depending on cell number. To prevent cross-contamination, every cell subset was processed on its own, while patient and healthy donor samples were processed together. Using the immunoSEQ multiplex PCR, TCRB sequences were amplified from cDNA into 87-bp fragments spanning the CDR3 region. Sequencing of the amplicons was done on the Illumina HiSeq platform. The source study handled its data this way. PCR bias was computationally corrected using synthetic template baselines, reads within Hamming distance 2 were collapsed, and singletons that could not be merged were discarded. Reads were aligned to IMGT to assign V, D and J genes, CDR3 length, and insertions or deletions at six rearrangement sites. Within each subset, clonotype counts were normalized to sorted cell number, and only after that were true diversity and Gini coefficients computed with the tcR R package. The overlap coefficient, calculated on TCRB nucleotide sequences, was used to quantify repertoire sharing. Out-of-frame TCRB sequences from naive cells were analyzed as a proxy for the pre-selection repertoire. TCRdb limited this immuneACCESS table to in-frame rearrangements with V and J called. A share of clones is missing; checked studies link under half to unresolved V genes, and the rest is unexplained. V, J and clone size were drawn from that table, and D and trimming were deduced from the DNA. For this sample there are about half a million clones; about 29% appear just once. Together, the top ten hold 0.05% to 0.07% of the sample.

Each donor gave one peripheral blood draw, about 100 mL on average, collected into heparinised tubes. A BD FACSAria II was used to sort naive, central memory, regulatory and stem cell-like memory CD4+ T cells with a panel that included CD45RO, CCR7, CD25, CD127, CD95 and CD27. Purity was above 95% for every sorted population. PBMCs were isolated right away by Lymphoprep density gradient centrifugation and were stained directly, without culture. So that batch effects would be minimized, each experiment stained and sorted samples in pairs, pairing one healthy donor with one patient. This receptor was taken from a man aged 18 to 35 in good health. Material for sequencing was naive CD4+ T cells from blood. The cell subset or site label here, explained by the study, means: true naive CD4+ T cells.

The bases are TGCAGCGTCTTCGGGGGCTCTGGGGCCAACGTCCTGACTTTC. This is translated as CSVFGGSGANVLTF. Recombination joined TRBV29-1 with TRBJ2-6, with a weak D call of TRBD2 (6 bases match). V and J are truncated by 6 bases and 0 bases respectively, leaving an intervening sequence of 9 bases. The CDR3, from cysteine to phenylalanine, totals 14 residues. Kept here is only the CDR3 DNA, which spans 42 bases and is read in frame from base 1. From the germline V gene, CDR1 is SQVTM and CDR2 is ANQGSEA.